These 30 T cell receptor beta chains came from one sample sequenced in a study of cytomegalovirus exposure and HLA in healthy donors. Vbeta (60) and Jbeta (13) primers were used in the PCR. The data were produced by immunoSEQ multiplex PCR, yet TCRdb's version contains in-frame clones alone and is incomplete. Among about 120,000 clones listed, approximately 87% were seen once. What was sequenced was PBMCs. The receptors stem from a man between 18 and 29 years old in good health and CMV-seropositive.

This rearrangement joins TRBV7-6 to TRBJ2-5; D may be TRBD2 (5 bases). Germline CDR1 and CDR2: SGHVS and FNYEAQ. V was trimmed by 0 bases and J by 3 bases, leaving 11 bases between them. CDR3 size: 15 residues. For the CDR3, the DNA is TGTGCCAGCAGCTTAGCGATCGGGGAGAAAGAGACCCAGTACTTC. The encoded protein is CASSLAIGEKETQYF.

The CDR3 loop reads CASSSSVNTEAFF. For the CDR3, the DNA is TGTGCCAGTAGTTCATCAGTGAACACTGAAGCTTTCTTT. The chain combines TRBV19 with TRBJ1-1; no clear D. The CDR3 is 13 amino acids. CDR1 and CDR2 (germline): LNHDA, SQIVND (reference sequence). Trimming took 5 bases from V and 0 from J, leaving 7 bases between them.

V usage is TRBV18 and J usage is TRBJ2-3; TRBD2 matches 11 bases. V shed 6 bases and J 0 bases; nucleotides not matched to a gene: 8. This CDR3 contains 17 residues. Looked up from germline, CDR1 is KGHSH and CDR2 is LQKENI. CDR3 loop: CASSPRTSGRSTDTQYF. The CDR3 bases are TGTGCCAGCTCTCCCCGGACTAGCGGGCGTAGCACAGATACGCAGTATTTT.

This clone was seen a handful of times. The V and J genes are TRBV18 and TRBJ2-7, with 8 bases that match TRBD1. In germline, CDR1 is KGHSH, CDR2 LQKENI. V shed 6 bases and J 2 bases; nucleotides not matched to a gene: 6. The CDR3 consists of 14 residues. CDR3 protein: CASSGTGVTYEQYF. CDR3 in DNA: TGTGCCAGCTCGGGGACAGGCGTAACCTACGAGCAGTACTTC.

V gene TRBV2 combines with J gene TRBJ1-1, with D possibly matching TRBD1 (6 bases). CDR1 is SNHLY and CDR2 is FYNNEI in the germline V gene. V dropped 6 bases and J dropped 6 bases, with 11 bases sitting between them. The CDR3 is 12 residues long. CDR3 nucleotides: TGTGCCAGCAGAAGTACAGGGTCTGAAGCTTTCTTT. This encodes CASRSTGSEAFF.

A note on this clone: Mismatch with germline at one junction end may stem from a read error. This chain connects TRBV7-2 to TRBJ2-3; 15 bases line up with TRBD2. Germline CDR1 and CDR2: SGHTA and FQGNSA. The CDR3 consists of 16 residues. In DNA, the CDR3 is TGTGCCGGCAGCTCAGGGACTAGCGGGGGGACAGATACGCAGTATTTT. Encoded protein: CAGSSGTSGGTDTQYF.

CDR3 sequence: CASSRTAQETQYF. CDR3 DNA: TGTGCCAGCAGCCGGACAGCTCAAGAGACCCAGTACTTC. The chain carries TRBV5-4 and TRBJ2-5, with D maybe TRBD1 (6 bases). The CDR3 has 13 amino acids. Germline CDR1 is SGHNT and CDR2 is YYREEE (reference sequence). The germline V and J ends were trimmed by 4 bases and 2 bases, with 9 bases remaining between them.

The CDR3 spells CASSEDSSEETQYF. CDR3 DNA sequence: TGTGCCAGCTCGGAGGACTCCTCCGAAGAGACCCAGTACTTC. The chain combines TRBV2 with TRBJ2-5; D possibly corresponds to TRBD2 (5 bases). V was clipped by 8 bases and J by 3 bases, with 16 bases between them. This CDR3 comprises 14 residues. Germline-derived CDR1 and CDR2 are SNHLY and FYNNEI. The entire variable domain, with the rest obtained from reference TRBV2 and TRBJ2-5, is as follows: EPEVTQTPSHQVTQMGQEVILRCVPISNHLYFYWYRQILGQKVEFLVSFYNNEISEKSEIFDDQFSVERPDGSNFTLKIRSTKLEDSAMYFCASSEDSSEETQYFGPGTRLLVL.

This chain's CDR3 is CASSPVTGSSYNEQFF. In DNA form, the CDR3 reads TGTGCCAGCAGCCCAGTGACAGGGAGCTCCTACAATGAGCAGTTCTTC. The chain has TRBV5-6 and TRBJ2-1, with 7 bases aligning to TRBD1. V gave up 4 bases and J gave up 0 bases; unmatched junction bases: 7. Germline values: CDR1 SGHDT, CDR2 YYEEEE. This CDR3 has 16 amino acids.

This CDR3 is CASSLEGGPTDTQYF. CDR3 DNA: TGTGCCAGCAGTCTCGAGGGGGGGCCCACAGATACGCAGTATTTT. The rearrangement links TRBV28 to TRBJ2-3; weak D call: TRBD2 (7 bases). This CDR3 region has 15 residues. Looked up from germline, CDR1 is MDHEN and CDR2 is SYDVKM. The V and J ends lost 5 bases and 2 bases respectively, with 14 bases between them.

The chain recombines TRBV6-6 with TRBJ1-5; TRBD1 is a possible D gene (6 bases). V dropped 5 bases and J dropped 4 bases, with 18 bases sitting between them. Germline V gives CDR1 MNHNY, CDR2 SVGAGI (reference sequence). The CDR3 loop spans 16 amino acids. The CDR3 protein is CASSLERSTGNQPQHF. The CDR3, as DNA: TGTGCCAGCAGTCTTGAACGGTCGACAGGTAATCAGCCCCAGCATTTT.

This clone has only one observation. This rearrangement joins TRBV30 to TRBJ1-5; 10 bases line up with TRBD1. Germline loops: CDR1 GTSNPN, CDR2 SVGIG (reference sequence). The CDR3 covers 15 residues. J was trimmed by 6 bases and V by 3 bases; bases with no gene match: 8. DNA of the CDR3: TGTGCCTGGAGGGAGACAGGGGGCGATGGTCAGCCCCAGCATTTT. Amino acids: CAWRETGGDGQPQHF.

The chain has TRBV28 and TRBJ1-6; unclear D gene. The V gene lost 1 base and the J gene lost 10 bases, with 8 bases spanning the gap. Germline V CDR1 and CDR2: MDHEN, SYDVKM. The CDR3 is 13 amino acids. The CDR3, as DNA: TGTGCCAGCAGTTTATCCGGCGGGTCACCCCTCCACTTT. Encoded protein: CASSLSGGSPLHF.

V usage is TRBV7-6 and J usage is TRBJ2-3; 10 bases are shared with TRBD1. Germline CDR1 reads SGHVS; CDR2 reads FNYEAQ. CDR3 length equals 16 residues. The V and J ends lost 5 bases and 3 bases, in that order; junction bases with no gene match: 8. This CDR3 is CASSRGTGVGTDTQYF. In DNA, the CDR3 is TGTGCCAGCAGCCGCGGGACAGGGGTGGGGACAGATACGCAGTATTTT.

The rearrangement links TRBV5-4 to TRBJ2-5; TRBD1 matches at 7 bases. The CDR3 extends over 14 amino acids. The V and J ends lost 2 bases and 5 bases, in that order; junction bases with no gene match: 6. Germline V gene sequence: CDR1 SGHNT, CDR2 YYREEE (reference sequence). Here the CDR3 DNA reads TGTGCCAGCAGCTTCCGGACAGGCGAGGAGACCCAGTACTTC. It is translated as CASSFRTGEETQYF.

The V gene is TRBV11-3, the J gene TRBJ2-3, with 7 positions matching TRBD1. The junction had 5 bases not matched to a gene; V was cut back by 1 base and J by 1 base. The CDR3 is made up of 16 amino acids. The V gene's germline CDR1 is SGHNT and CDR2 YENEEA. Written as DNA, the CDR3 is TGTGCCAGCAGCTTAGGGAGACAGGGTGGCACAGATACGCAGTATTTT. It specifies CASSLGRQGGTDTQYF.

The chain combines TRBV27 with TRBJ2-2, with a weak D call TRBD2 (5 bases). The CDR3 spans 14 residues. V was pared by 0 bases and J by 3 bases, with 5 bases between. Germline lookup yields CDR1 MNHEY and CDR2 SMNVEV (reference sequence). DNA of the CDR3: TGTGCCAGCAGTTTATCGAGGGACACCGGGGAGCTGTTTTTT. The encoded protein is CASSLSRDTGELFF.

V and J are TRBV5-8 and TRBJ1-1, with a tentative D call TRBD1 (5 bases). V was shortened by 0 bases and J by 2 bases, with 11 bases between the two germline ends. The germline gives CDR1 SGHTS, CDR2 YDEGEE. This CDR3 has 15 residues. CDR3 region: CASSLDQGTNTEAFF. The CDR3 coding sequence is TGTGCCAGCAGCTTGGACCAGGGAACAAACACTGAAGCTTTCTTT.

V and J are TRBV7-3 and TRBJ1-1; 11 positions agree with TRBD1. The CDR3 runs 13 residues. V lost 5 bases, J lost 10 bases, and 6 bases stayed unmatched. Germline V gene sequence: CDR1 SGHTA, CDR2 FQGTGA. CDR3 bases: TGTGCCAGCAGCGGTCCCGGGACAGGGGGAGCTTTCTTT. Protein product: CASSGPGTGGAFF.

The chain uses TRBV4-1 and TRBJ2-3, with D tentatively TRBD1 (5 bases). The CDR3 covers 14 residues. Germline-derived CDR1 and CDR2 are MGHRA and YSYEKL. V lost 0 bases and J 7 bases, leaving 11 bases between the germline ends. Written as DNA, the CDR3 is TGCGCCAGCAGCCAAGATCTACAGGACAATACGCAGTATTTT. Residues: CASSQDLQDNTQYF.

For the CDR3, the DNA is TGTGCCAGTAGTATAGCAGGGGGCGATGGCTACACCTTC. It translates to CASSIAGGDGYTF. This chain connects TRBV19 to TRBJ1-2; 8 bases agree with TRBD1. Germline trimming cut 1 base from V and 6 bases from J; bases unmatched to any gene: 1. This CDR3 has 13 residues. The V gene's germline CDR1 is LNHDA and CDR2 SQIVND (reference sequence).

The rearrangement links TRBV7-8 to TRBJ2-3, with D possibly matching TRBD2 (7 bases). The CDR3 is 18 amino acids. With 5 bases removed from V and 2 bases from J, the gap between germline ends came to 23 bases. In germline, CDR1 is SGHVS, CDR2 FQNEAQ. CDR3 DNA sequence: TGTGCCAGCAGCCCGATAGAGGGGGGGACGTCTAACACAGATACGCAGTATTTT. Its protein is CASSPIEGGTSNTDTQYF.

The genes are TRBV30 and TRBJ1-2; the D is unclear. The CDR3 is 11 amino acids. The germline V gene has CDR1 GTSNPN and CDR2 SVGIG (reference sequence). The V end lost 7 bases, the J end lost 6 bases, and 12 bases lay between the germline ends. CDR3 amino acids: CASQALDGYTF. CDR3 nucleotide sequence: TGTGCCTCCCAAGCACTAGATGGCTACACCTTC.

This clone has just a few counts. This chain joins TRBV4-2 and TRBJ2-6; D call uncertain. Germline lookup yields CDR1 LGHNA and CDR2 YNFKEQ. This CDR3 is 16 amino acids long. Trimming took 4 bases from V and 2 from J, leaving 12 bases between them. Here the CDR3 DNA reads TGTGCCAGCAGCCGTACCACAGACGCTGGGGCCAACGTCCTGACTTTC. This sequence encodes CASSRTTDAGANVLTF.

J is TRBJ2-1 and V is TRBV7-9; D remains ambiguous. There are 16 residues in the CDR3. Deletions cut 0 bases from V and 3 bases from J, with 12 bases between. The V gene's germline CDR1 is SEHNR and CDR2 FQNEAQ (reference sequence). The CDR3: CASSLAADIYYNEQFF. In nucleotides, the CDR3 is TGTGCCAGCAGCTTAGCGGCCGACATTTACTACAATGAGCAGTTCTTC.

This clone was seen a few times. The CDR3 reads CASRSGGHTEAFF. For the CDR3, the DNA is TGTGCCAGCAGATCAGGGGGTCACACTGAAGCTTTCTTT. J is TRBJ1-1 and V is TRBV6-6; 7 nucleotides agree with TRBD1. V trimming: 6 bases; J trimming: 3 bases; junction bases outside the gene matches: 4. Germline CDR1 and CDR2: MNHNY and SVGAGI (reference sequence). The CDR3 consists of 13 residues.

V usage is TRBV11-2 and J usage is TRBJ2-3; possibly TRBD2 for D (6 bases). Deletions cut 1 base from V and 7 bases from J, with 6 bases between. Germline-derived CDR1 and CDR2 are SGHAT and FQNNGV. This CDR3 is built from 12 residues. CDR3 nucleotide sequence: TGTGCCAGCAGCTTAGGCGGGAATACGCAGTATTTT. Its translation is CASSLGGNTQYF. Based on the CDR3 plus reference TRBV11-2 and TRBJ2-3, the full variable domain is EAGVAQSPRYKIIEKRQSVAFWCNPISGHATLYWYQQILGQGPKLLIQFQNNGVVDDSQLPKDRFSAERLKGVDSTLKIQPAKLEDSAVYLCASSLGGNTQYFGPGTRLTVL.

The chain carries TRBV2 and TRBJ1-1; TRBD1 is a possible D gene (6 bases). V lost 11 bases to trimming and J lost 3 bases, with 25 bases between them. Germline CDR1 is SNHLY and CDR2 is FYNNEI. CDR3 size: 16 residues. CDR3 DNA: TGTGCCTTAACTTGGGACGGGGAGGGGGTGGACACTGAAGCTTTCTTT. This codes for CALTWDGEGVDTEAFF.

CDR3: CASSSGTTGGFYYGYTF. In nucleotides, the CDR3 is TGTGCCAGCAGCTCGGGGACGACAGGGGGCTTTTACTATGGCTACACCTTC. The rearrangement joins TRBV7-8 to TRBJ1-2; the match to TRBD1 covers 10 bases. This CDR3 has 17 amino acids. The germline V gene has CDR1 SGHVS and CDR2 FQNEAQ. Trimming at V came to 4 bases and at J to 3 bases, leaving 11 bases not matched to a gene.

This chain joins TRBV11-2 and TRBJ1-2, with TRBD1 as a possible D gene (6 bases). Germline V lookup: CDR1 SGHAT, CDR2 FQNNGV. With 5 bases removed from V and 2 bases from J, the gap between germline ends came to 9 bases. This CDR3 has 13 residues. The CDR3 protein is CASSGQLNYGYTF. In DNA, the CDR3 is TGTGCCAGCAGCGGACAGCTGAACTATGGCTACACCTTC.